This TCR beta chain was recovered during a study of shared T cell receptors in the human thymus (dated by TCRdb to 2020 to 2022). For context, the study as a whole: The study investigated the way shared, self-reactive T-cell receptor alpha chains are produced in the human thymus.

Turning to this clone: The antigen it recognizes is unknown. Base qualities are not recorded, but no much larger clone differs from it by a single base.

From a lookup of the germline V gene, CDR1 and CDR2 are SGHTS and YDEGEE. From its cysteine to its phenylalanine, the CDR3 spans 15 amino acids. Of all the DNA, just the CDR3 is kept, 45 bases in frame from base 1. V sheds 4 bases and J sheds 1 base, leaving 13 bases between their ends. Libraries were built with the immunoSEQ multiplex PCR assay. TCRdb carries this immuneACCESS record with in-frame sequences only. Its versions omit some clonotypes, under half of them owing to an unresolved V gene in the studies checked, with the rest unexplained. Recorded for this sample are hundreds of thousands of clones; 70% to 90% of them occurred a single time. The ten largest make up over 0.008% of the sample. The sample was also reused in another study, on human thymus T cells. The second publication reports: Immunologically healthy infants undergoing open corrective cardiac surgery for congenital heart defects in Finland were used as donors. Thymus tissue was collected as surgical resects that were removed during corrective cardiac surgery. Both the thymic and the peripheral blood repertoires appeared to show biased V and J gene segment usage. The related research reported highly overlapping thymic TCR repertoires among unrelated individuals. The study characterized TCR alpha and beta repertoires from under 10 infant thymus samples and four related peripheral blood samples. Donor ages ranging from about 7 to 250 days were recorded, and five to seven male and a couple of female infants were included in the cohort. Thymocytes were freed from the tissue by mechanical means and kept at -70 degrees C as pellets of roughly 9-30 million cells. Genomic DNA was extracted from frozen cell pellets with a QIAsymphony instrument. The immunoSEQ multiplex PCR assay was used to amplify the TCRB and TCRAD loci from a standardized amount of quality-controlled genomic DNA. The amplicons spanned the V(D)J region and were long enough to cover the CDR3 and allow V and J genes to be identified. The amplicons were sequenced on an Illumina platform via the commercial immunoSEQ service. Primer bias and sequencing errors were corrected using previously described methods, and TCRAD and TCRB definitions followed the IMGT database. Repertoires were analysed with immunoSEQ Analyzer 3.0 and VDJTools, covering basic statistics, V/J segment usage, diversity estimates, rarefaction and pairwise overlap. Chao1, ChaoE, Efron-Thisted, Shannon and inverse Simpson indices were used to estimate diversity, which was also estimated on datasets down-sampled to the smallest sample. Repertoire overlap was determined by strict matching of CDR3 nucleotide sequence, V gene and J gene, and Jaccard-based multidimensional scaling clustering was applied. On average, approximately 860,000 unique TCRB clonotypes were obtained from thymus samples, compared with approximately 80,000 from blood samples.

The rearranged segments are TRBV5-8 and TRBJ2-3; TRBD2 is a weak D gene call, 5 bases matching. Source material: thymocytes. The clonotype originates from a girl under three years old with a congenital heart defect. Donor details come from another sample of the same person, matched by shared clones. The CDR3 has the sequence CASSPPSGRTDTQYF. The DNA reads as follows: TGTGCCAGCAGCCCCCCCAGCGGACGCACAGATACGCAGTATTTT.